The 27 T cell receptor beta chains below come from one sample, sequenced in a study of T cells in Graves' hyperthyroidism and ophthalmopathy. What was amplified from RNA transcripts were TCR beta CDR3 regions. Primed by the HTBI set, a first-round RT-PCR was run on the TCR CDR3. MiXCR was run by TCRdb on the multiplex PCR reads, yielding one entry per CDR3 protein. The table has 450,000 to 700,000 distinct CDR3 sequences, 46% seen once. Input material: peripheral blood or thyroid tissue (not recorded which). Receptor source: an adult woman with Graves' disease, either hyperthyroidism or ophthalmopathy (not recorded which).

The chain links TRBV10-2 to TRBJ2-7; 7 positions agree with TRBD1. The CDR3 has 15 amino acids. In germline, CDR1 is WSHSY, CDR2 SAAADI. V shed 2 bases and J 1 base; nucleotides not matched to a gene: 5. The CDR3 region has the DNA TGCGCCAGCAGTGAGCCGGACAGGTCGTCCTACGAGCAGTACTTC. Its protein is CASSEPDRSSYEQYF.

The sample holds many counts of this clonotype. The J gene is TRBJ1-1, the V gene TRBV6-5, with D perhaps TRBD1 (5 bases). The CDR3 totals 15 residues. V gave up 2 bases and J gave up 0 bases, with 10 bases separating them. Germline V gene sequence: CDR1 MNHEY, CDR2 SVGAGI. The CDR3 protein is CASSYGGGVNTEAFF. The CDR3 coding sequence is TGTGCCAGCAGTTACGGTGGGGGAGTGAACACTGAAGCTTTCTTT.

For this clonotype: This clone may be a read error of a much larger clone one base away. This sequence joins TRBV7-9 and TRBJ1-1, with D uncertain. The CDR3 consists of 12 residues. Germline CDR1 is SEHNR and CDR2 is FQNEAQ (reference sequence). This chain's CDR3 is CAGSQDTNEAFF. The CDR3 DNA sequence: TGTGCCGGCAGCCAAGATACTAATGAAGCTTTCTTT.

This chain joins TRBV2 and TRBJ2-7, with TRBD2 identical over 12 bases. V lost 8 bases to trimming and J lost 2 bases; unmatched junction nucleotides: 4. Per germline, CDR1 SNHLY and CDR2 FYNNEI. The length of the CDR3 is 14 residues. The CDR3 sequence is CASSGLAGTYEQYF. CDR3 coding DNA: TGTGCCAGCTCTGGACTAGCGGGAACCTACGAGCAGTACTTC.

A few counts support this clonotype. This sequence joins TRBV15 and TRBJ2-3; D possibly corresponds to TRBD1 (7 bases). Germline V gene data show CDR1 as LNHNV and CDR2 as YYDKDF (reference sequence). The V end was cut by 1 base, the J end by 0 bases, with 17 bases between. This CDR3 spans 18 amino acids. The CDR3 bases are TGTGCCACCAGCAGAGGGTCAGGGGGGACATCTAGCACAGATACGCAGTATTTT. As protein: CATSRGSGGTSSTDTQYF.

This clonotype was detected ten times or more. The chain has TRBV5-1 and TRBJ1-6; 7 nucleotides match TRBD1. Germline loops: CDR1 SGHRS, CDR2 YFSETQ. V lost 7 bases to trimming and J lost 9 bases; unmatched junction nucleotides: 10. The CDR3 is 14 residues long. In nucleotides, the CDR3 is TGCGCCAGCCGTCTCGGGCAGGGGGGTTCACCCCTCCACTTT. This gives the protein CASRLGQGGSPLHF.

As DNA, the CDR3 is TGTGCCACCAGCAGAGATAGGGGTGGATATAATTCACCCCTCCACTTT. Protein product: CATSRDRGGYNSPLHF. V is TRBV15 and J is TRBJ1-6, with D tentatively TRBD1 (5 bases). The CDR3 consists of 16 residues. Germline V gives CDR1 LNHNV, CDR2 YYDKDF (reference sequence). V lost 0 bases to trimming and J lost 4 bases, with 10 bases between them.

The chain joins TRBV10-2 to TRBJ1-6; 7 positions agree with TRBD1. V lost 2 bases and J lost 10; bases outside the gene matches: 14. This CDR3 has 17 amino acids. Germline CDR1 and CDR2: WSHSY and SAAADI. The CDR3: CASSEAGDSGAVSPLHF. CDR3 sequence (DNA): TGCGCCAGCAGTGAGGCCGGGGACAGTGGCGCAGTGTCACCCCTCCACTTT.

This clonotype occurred a few times. V and J are TRBV15 and TRBJ1-4; 9 bases are shared with TRBD1. Trimming at V came to 3 bases and at J to 6 bases, leaving 2 bases not matched to a gene. This CDR3 has 14 residues. CDR1 and CDR2 from the germline V gene are LNHNV and YYDKDF (reference sequence). CDR3 in amino acids: CATSRDRGDEKLFF. In DNA form, the CDR3 reads TGTGCCACCAGCAGGGACAGGGGAGATGAAAAACTGTTTTTT. The entire variable domain, with the rest obtained from reference TRBV15 and TRBJ1-4, is as follows: DAMVIQNPRYQVTQFGKPVTLSCSQTLNHNVMYWYQQKSSQAPKLLFHYYDKDFNNEADTPDNFQSRRPNTSFCFLDIRSPGLGDTAMYLCATSRDRGDEKLFFGSGTQLSVL.

The chain is built from TRBV7-3 and TRBJ2-5; TRBD2 agrees at 7 bases. Trimming at V came to 5 bases and at J to 5 bases, leaving 14 bases not matched to a gene. Germline V gene lookup returns CDR1 SGHTA and CDR2 FQGTGA. CDR3 length: 16 residues. CDR3 in amino acids: CASSLYPPGGSETQYF. CDR3 sequence (DNA): TGTGCCAGCAGCCTCTACCCACCGGGAGGTTCCGAGACCCAGTACTTC.

This chain joins TRBV29-1 and TRBJ1-2; possibly TRBD1 for D (6 bases). Germline CDR1 reads SQVTM; CDR2 reads ANQGSEA. This CDR3 has 13 amino acids. Between the trimmed V and J ends, which lost 4 bases and 0 bases, there was a span of 9 bases. The CDR3 region has the DNA TGCAGCGTTGGCGACAGGTCTAACTATGGCTACACCTTC. It yields the protein CSVGDRSNYGYTF.

This clonotype has a count of ten or more. This chain's CDR3 is CASSLDWGDTYEQYF. Written as DNA, the CDR3 is TGTGCCAGCAGCTTAGATTGGGGGGATACCTACGAGCAGTACTTC. The V gene is TRBV7-6, the J gene TRBJ2-7; D might be TRBD2 (6 bases). This CDR3 region has 15 residues. Per germline, CDR1 SGHVS and CDR2 FNYEAQ. The ends were cut back, 1 base at V and 2 bases at J, with 12 bases in the middle.

This clonotype was counted only a few times. This chain's CDR3 is CASKKRTGANSPLHF. The CDR3 DNA follows: TGTGCCAGCAAGAAGAGGACAGGGGCTAATTCACCCCTCCACTTT. This rearrangement joins TRBV12-3 or TRBV12-4 to TRBJ1-6; 9 bases are a match to TRBD1. J lost 6 bases, V lost 7 bases, and 7 bases had no gene match. This CDR3 is 15 amino acids long.

This chain connects TRBV5-4 to TRBJ1-1, with 8 bases aligning to TRBD1. Germline V lookup: CDR1 SGHNT, CDR2 YYREEE (reference sequence). The CDR3 sequence is 15 residues long. V gave up 4 bases and J gave up 3 bases; unmatched junction bases: 8. In DNA, the CDR3 is TGTGCCAGCAGCGCCTACAGGGGGAGGGACACTGAAGCTTTCTTT. It yields the protein CASSAYRGRDTEAFF.

At least ten counts were recorded for this clonotype. V usage is TRBV4-2 and J usage is TRBJ2-3, with 12 bases identical to TRBD2. This CDR3 is 18 amino acids long. CDR1 LGHNA and CDR2 YNFKEQ come from the germline V gene. V was pared by 1 base and J by 6 bases, with 11 bases of the junction left unmatched. The CDR3 region is CASSQVVSLAGGVDTQYF. The CDR3 DNA reads as TGTGCCAGCAGCCAAGTTGTTTCCCTAGCGGGAGGGGTTGATACGCAGTATTTT.

In its sample, this clonotype was seen many times. The gene calls are TRBV11-2 and TRBJ2-7; D not resolved. The CDR3 loop spans 15 amino acids. The germline gives CDR1 SGHAT, CDR2 FQNNGV. With 7 bases removed from V and 3 bases from J, the gap between germline ends came to 19 bases. The CDR3 loop reads CASTLRAGSHYEQYF. The CDR3 DNA reads as TGTGCCAGCACTCTCCGCGCCGGAAGCCACTACGAGCAGTACTTC.

The sample holds many counts of this clonotype. J is TRBJ2-7 and V is TRBV10-3; D is perhaps TRBD2 (6 bases). Trimming shortened V by 4 bases and J by 2 bases, and 12 bases separated the two germline ends. The CDR3 is made up of 14 amino acids. Germline V CDR1 and CDR2: ENHRY, SYGVKD. DNA for the CDR3: TGTGCCATCAGTGCCCGGGAGCGGACCTACGAGCAGTACTTC. Amino acid sequence: CAISARERTYEQYF.

This chain connects TRBV7-9 to TRBJ2-7; 7 bases map to TRBD1. V lost 6 bases, J lost 3 bases, and 11 bases stayed unmatched. CDR3 length: 15 amino acids. The V gene's germline CDR1 is SEHNR and CDR2 FQNEAQ (reference sequence). Here the CDR3 reads CASSALIRTGYEQYF. The CDR3 DNA reads as TGTGCCAGCAGTGCTCTCATTCGGACAGGCTACGAGCAGTACTTC.

V and J are TRBV29-1 and TRBJ2-2; TRBD1 aligns across 9 bases. With V trimmed by 6 bases and J by 4 bases, 12 bases remained unmatched. Germline loops: CDR1 SQVTM, CDR2 ANQGSEA. The CDR3 length is 16 residues. CDR3 nucleotide sequence: TGCAGCGTCGCGGACAGGGGACGAGGATCCACCGGGGAGCTGTTTTTT. This codes for CSVADRGRGSTGELFF.

Worth noting for this clonotype: One end of the junction is discordant with germline, which a read error may explain. The V call is TRBV5-6, the J call TRBJ2-7; D might be TRBD1 or TRBD2, each matching 6 bases. The CDR3 sequence is 14 residues long. Germline CDR1 is SGHDT and CDR2 is YYEEEE. CDR3 sequence (DNA): TGTGTCAGCAGCTTGGGGGGCGTTGGGTACGAGCAGTACTTC. It codes for CVSSLGGVGYEQYF.

The CDR3 sequence is CASPGTSGAYQETQYF. The CDR3 bases are TGTGCCAGTCCCGGGACTAGCGGGGCGTACCAAGAGACCCAGTACTTC. V gene TRBV10-3 combines with J gene TRBJ2-5, with TRBD2 matching 13 bases. CDR1 and CDR2 (germline): ENHRY, SYGVKD. With 10 bases clipped from V and 0 bases from J, the junction kept 8 bases outside the gene matches. The CDR3 spans 16 residues.

This clonotype showed up many times. The chain uses TRBV7-9 and TRBJ2-7; weak D call: TRBD2 (5 bases). Per the germline V gene, CDR1 is SEHNR and CDR2 is FQNEAQ (reference sequence). The CDR3 consists of 14 residues. Between the trimmed V and J ends, which lost 3 bases and 4 bases, there was a span of 13 bases. The CDR3 sequence: CASSLGEEDYEQYF. CDR3 DNA sequence: TGTGCCAGCAGCTTGGGAGAAGAAGATTACGAGCAGTACTTC. The complete variable domain, with remaining parts taken from reference TRBV7-9 and TRBJ2-7, reads DTGVSQNPRHKITKRGQNVTFRCDPISEHNRLYWYRQTLGQGPEFLTYFQNEAQLEKSRLLSDRFSAERPKGSFSTLEIQRTEQGDSAMYLCASSLGEEDYEQYFGPGTRLTVT.

The gene calls are TRBV9 and TRBJ2-7; 11 positions match TRBD2. From germline, CDR1 is SGDLS and CDR2 YYNGEE. The trim removed 5 bases at V and 6 bases at J, leaving 4 bases unmatched. The CDR3 covers 13 residues. The CDR3 DNA follows: TGTGCCAGCAGTCCCCTAGCGGGAGGCGAGCAGTACTTC. Translation: CASSPLAGGEQYF.

The CDR3 region has the DNA TGCAGCGTTGGGCGGGGGGCTAACTATGGCTACACCTTC. Protein sequence: CSVGRGANYGYTF. The chain has TRBV29-1 and TRBJ1-2, with a tentative D call TRBD1 (5 bases). Germline V gives CDR1 SQVTM, CDR2 ANQGSEA. Trimming pared 4 bases from V and 0 bases from J, leaving 9 bases between. The CDR3 is made up of 13 amino acids.

V usage is TRBV15 and J usage is TRBJ1-1, with a possible D match to TRBD1 (6 bases). Looked up from germline, CDR1 is LNHNV and CDR2 is YYDKDF (reference sequence). V was trimmed by 1 base and J by 6 bases, leaving 12 bases between them. This CDR3 contains 14 residues. The CDR3 bases are TGTGCCACCAGCAGAGGGACAGAGGAGGCTGAAGCTTTCTTT. Its protein is CATSRGTEEAEAFF.

This clonotype was observed at least ten times. The genes are TRBV6-6 and TRBJ1-2, with D uncertain. The CDR3 loop spans 14 amino acids. The germline gives CDR1 MNHNY, CDR2 SVGAGI (reference sequence). V lost 2 bases and J 6 bases, leaving 13 bases between the germline ends. CDR3 sequence reads: CASSYPRQRNGYTF. The CDR3 DNA reads as TGTGCCAGCAGTTACCCCAGGCAGAGGAATGGCTACACCTTC.

This chain connects TRBV29-1 to TRBJ1-5; D is unresolved. The V gene's germline CDR1 is SQVTM and CDR2 ANQGSEA. The V gene lost 2 bases and the J gene lost 10 bases, with 0 bases spanning the gap. There are 8 residues in the CDR3. The CDR3 loop reads CSVEPQHF. In DNA, the CDR3 is TGCAGCGTTGAACCCCAGCATTTT. The whole variable domain, remainder taken from reference TRBV29-1 and TRBJ1-5, is SAVISQKPSRDICQRGTSLTIQCQVDSQVTMMFWYRQQPGQSLTLIATANQGSEATYESGFVIDKFPISRPNLTFSTLTVSNMSPEDSSIYLCSVEPQHFGDGTRLSIL.